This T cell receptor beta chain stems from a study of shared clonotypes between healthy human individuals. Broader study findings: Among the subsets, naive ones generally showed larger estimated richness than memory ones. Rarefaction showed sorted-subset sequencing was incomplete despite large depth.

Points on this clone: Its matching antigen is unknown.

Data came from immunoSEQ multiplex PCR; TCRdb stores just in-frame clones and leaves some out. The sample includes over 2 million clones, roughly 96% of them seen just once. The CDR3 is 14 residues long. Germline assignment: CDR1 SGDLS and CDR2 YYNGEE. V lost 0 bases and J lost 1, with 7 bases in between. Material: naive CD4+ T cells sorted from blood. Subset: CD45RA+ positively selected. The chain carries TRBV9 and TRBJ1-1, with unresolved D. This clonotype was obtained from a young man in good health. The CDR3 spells CASSVAVWNTEAFF. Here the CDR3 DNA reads TGTGCCAGCAGCGTAGCCGTGTGGAACACTGAAGCTTTCTTT.